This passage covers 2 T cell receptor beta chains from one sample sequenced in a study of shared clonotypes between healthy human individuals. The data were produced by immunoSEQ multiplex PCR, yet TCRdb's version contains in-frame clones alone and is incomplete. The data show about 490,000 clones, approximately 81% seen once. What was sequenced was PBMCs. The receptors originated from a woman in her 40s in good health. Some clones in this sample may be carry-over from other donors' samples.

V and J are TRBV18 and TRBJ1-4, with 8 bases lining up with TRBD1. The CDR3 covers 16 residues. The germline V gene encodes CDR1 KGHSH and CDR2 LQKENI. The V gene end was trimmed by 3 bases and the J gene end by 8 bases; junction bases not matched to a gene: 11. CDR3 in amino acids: CASSPLDRGAAEKLFF. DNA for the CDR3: TGTGCCAGCTCACCCCTCGACAGGGGTGCTGCCGAAAAACTGTTTTTT.

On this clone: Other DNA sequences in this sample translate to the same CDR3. The CDR3 coding sequence is TGTGCCAGCAGCTTCGGCGGGAGTCAGCCCCAGCATTTT. Translation: CASSFGGSQPQHF. The V and J genes are TRBV7-9 and TRBJ1-5; D not resolved. Germline V gene data show CDR1 as SEHNR and CDR2 as FQNEAQ (reference sequence). V was cut by 3 bases and J by 6 bases, with 9 bases left in between. The CDR3 spans 13 residues.